This T cell receptor beta chain was identified in a study of CD4 and CD8 cells across lung adenocarcinoma regions. Germline values: CDR1 MGHRA, CDR2 YSYEKL. Trimming cost V 3 bases and J 6 bases; bases outside gene matches: 8. This CDR3 region has 15 residues. TCRdb analysed the PCR reads with MiXCR anew, one entry per CDR3 protein. Of around 15,000 distinct CDR3 sequences listed, around 45% are singletons. Samples came from patients with localized non-small cell lung adenocarcinoma. The sample comprised CD4+ T cells from the center of a lung tumor. The TCR comes from a male donor with lung adenocarcinoma. The CD4 and CD8 labels of this study may be unreliable. The rearrangement uses TRBV4-1 and TRBJ2-3; TRBD1 aligns across 8 bases. CDR3 bases: TGCGCCAGCAGCCACGGACAGGGAATCTGGGATACGCAGTATTTT. Amino acid sequence: CASSHGQGIWDTQYF.